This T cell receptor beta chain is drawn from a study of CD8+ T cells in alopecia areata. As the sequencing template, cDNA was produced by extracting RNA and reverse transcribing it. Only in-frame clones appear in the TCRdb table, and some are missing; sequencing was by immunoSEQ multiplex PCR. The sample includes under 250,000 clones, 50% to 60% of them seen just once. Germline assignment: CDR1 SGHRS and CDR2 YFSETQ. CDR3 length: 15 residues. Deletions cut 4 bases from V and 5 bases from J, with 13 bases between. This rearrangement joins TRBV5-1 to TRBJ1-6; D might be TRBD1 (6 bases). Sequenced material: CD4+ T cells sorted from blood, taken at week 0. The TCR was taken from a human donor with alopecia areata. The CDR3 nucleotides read TGCGCCAGCAGCCCCGGGACACAAAATAATTCACCCCTCCACTTT. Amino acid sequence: CASSPGTQNNSPLHF.